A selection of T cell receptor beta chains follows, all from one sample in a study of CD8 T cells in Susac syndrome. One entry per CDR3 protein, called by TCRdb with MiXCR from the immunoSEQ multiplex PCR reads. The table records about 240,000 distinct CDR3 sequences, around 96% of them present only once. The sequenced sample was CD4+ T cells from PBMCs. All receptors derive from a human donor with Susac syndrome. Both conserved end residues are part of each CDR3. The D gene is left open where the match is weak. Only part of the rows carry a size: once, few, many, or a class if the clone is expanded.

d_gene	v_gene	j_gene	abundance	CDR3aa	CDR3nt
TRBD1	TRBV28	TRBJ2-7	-	CASSLSVRGYEQYF	TGTGCCAGCAGTTTATCAGTCAGGGGGTACGAGCAGTACTTC
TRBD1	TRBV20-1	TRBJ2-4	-	CSARDRNSQGDENIQYF	TGCAGTGCTAGAGACCGGAATTCCCAGGGGGATGAAAACATTCAGTACTTC
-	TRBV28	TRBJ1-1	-	CASSAPVGEAFF	TGTGCCAGCAGTGCCCCGGTGGGCGAAGCTTTCTTT
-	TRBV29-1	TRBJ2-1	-	CSVQTRSGGSEQFF	TGCAGCGTTCAGACCCGTTCGGGGGGCAGTGAGCAGTTCTTC
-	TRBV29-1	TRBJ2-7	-	CSAVGKPYEQYF	TGCAGCGCCGTAGGGAAACCCTACGAGCAGTACTTC
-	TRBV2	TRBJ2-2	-	CASRLVLPNTGELFF	TGTGCCAGCAGACTAGTATTACCGAACACCGGGGAGCTGTTTTTT
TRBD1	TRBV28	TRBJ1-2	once	CASSGTGGAYGYTF	TGTGCCAGCAGTGGGACAGGGGGCGCCTATGGCTACACCTTC
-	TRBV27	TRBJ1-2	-	CASSLSVQTVPYGYTF	TGTGCCAGCAGTTTATCGGTCCAGACAGTACCCTATGGCTACACCTTC
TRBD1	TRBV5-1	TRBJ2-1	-	CASTPGQALNEQFF	TGCGCCAGCACTCCGGGACAGGCCTTAAATGAGCAGTTCTTC
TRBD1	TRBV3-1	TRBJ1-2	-	CASSHLTGGNGYTF	TGTGCCAGCAGCCACTTGACAGGGGGCAACGGCTACACCTTC
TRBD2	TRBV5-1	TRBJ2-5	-	CASSRTSGNLETQYF	TGCGCCAGCAGCCGGACTAGCGGGAATCTTGAGACCCAGTACTTC
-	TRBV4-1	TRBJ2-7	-	CASSQVPGDLLSEQYF	TGCGCCAGCAGCCAAGTCCCTGGCGATCTGCTCTCCGAGCAGTACTTC
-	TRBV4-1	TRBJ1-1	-	CASSRLAVNTEAFF	TGCGCCAGCAGCCGACTGGCGGTGAACACTGAAGCTTTCTTT
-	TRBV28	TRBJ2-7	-	CASRTLAPYEQYF	TGTGCCAGCAGAACTCTAGCCCCCTACGAGCAGTACTTC
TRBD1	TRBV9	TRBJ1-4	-	CASSVKGQLNEKLFF	TGTGCCAGCAGCGTGAAGGGACAGCTTAATGAAAAACTGTTTTTT
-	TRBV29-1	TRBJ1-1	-	CSVEGARGDTEAFF	TGCAGCGTTGAAGGGGCTCGGGGGGACACTGAAGCTTTCTTT
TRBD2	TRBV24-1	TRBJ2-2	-	CATSDLRGRPTGELFF	TGTGCCACCAGTGATTTGCGCGGGAGGCCCACCGGGGAGCTGTTTTTT
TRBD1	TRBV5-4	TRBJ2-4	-	CASSPEGAAKNIQYF	TGTGCCAGCAGCCCTGAGGGGGCAGCCAAAAACATTCAGTACTTC
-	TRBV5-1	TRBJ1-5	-	CASSLVREDNQPQHF	TGCGCCAGCAGCTTGGTCAGGGAAGACAATCAGCCCCAGCATTTT